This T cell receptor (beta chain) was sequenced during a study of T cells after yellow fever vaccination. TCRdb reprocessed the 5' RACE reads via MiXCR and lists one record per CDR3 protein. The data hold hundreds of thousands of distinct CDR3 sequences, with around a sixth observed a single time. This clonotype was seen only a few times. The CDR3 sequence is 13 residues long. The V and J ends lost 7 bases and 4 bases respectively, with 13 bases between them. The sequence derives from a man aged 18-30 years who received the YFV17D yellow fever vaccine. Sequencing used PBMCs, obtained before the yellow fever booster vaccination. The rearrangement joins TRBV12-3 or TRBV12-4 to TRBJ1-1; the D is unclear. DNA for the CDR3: TGTGCCAGCAATGTCAGAGGGTTCACTGAAGCTTTCTTT. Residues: CASNVRGFTEAFF.